The 24 T cell receptor beta chains reported below all come from one sample, sequenced in a study of T-cell reconstitution after alpha-beta-depleted transplantation in children. Unique molecular identifiers were incorporated during preparation of the TCRbeta library. One entry per CDR3 protein results from TCRdb running MiXCR on the PCR reads. Of 250,000 to 300,000 distinct CDR3 sequences detected, roughly a tenth appear once; the ten largest clones hold less than 8%. Sequencing was performed on PBMCs, taken before TCRalphabeta/CD19-depleted stem cell transplant. The receptors were sampled from a boy under two years old with acute myeloid leukemia, due to receive a stem cell transplant.

In this sample, this clonotype turned up many times. The chain carries TRBV5-1 and TRBJ2-1, with unresolved D. The V end was cut by 0 bases, the J end by 0 bases, with 7 bases between. In germline, CDR1 is SGHRS, CDR2 YFSETQ. This CDR3 is built from 15 residues. CDR3 residues: CASSLDFSSYNEQFF. The CDR3 DNA reads TGCGCCAGCAGCTTGGACTTTAGCTCCTACAATGAGCAGTTCTTC. The full variable domain, completed using reference TRBV5-1 and TRBJ2-1, is KAGVTQTPRYLIKTRGQQVTLSCSPISGHRSVSWYQQTPGQGLQFLFEYFSETQRNKGNFPGRFSGRQFSNSRSEMNVSTLELGDSALYLCASSLDFSSYNEQFFGPGTRLTVL.

This clonotype was counted only a few times. The rearrangement uses TRBV9 and TRBJ2-5; D is possibly TRBD2 (8 bases). The CDR3 is 16 residues long. With 0 bases removed from V and 4 bases from J, the gap between germline ends came to 16 bases. Germline-derived CDR1 and CDR2 are SGDLS and YYNGEE. The CDR3 region is CASSVEGAGGRETQYF. The CDR3 DNA is TGTGCCAGCAGCGTAGAGGGGGCGGGGGGTCGAGAGACCCAGTACTTC. Complete variable domain (other parts from reference TRBV9 and TRBJ2-5): DSGVTQTPKHLITATGQRVTLRCSPRSGDLSVYWYQQSLDQGLQFLIQYYNGEERAKGNILERFSAQQFPDLHSELNLSSLELGDSALYFCASSVEGAGGRETQYFGPGTRLLVL.

This clonotype has a count of ten or more. The J gene is TRBJ2-3, the V gene TRBV6-5, with 11 bases aligning to TRBD2. CDR3 length: 14 amino acids. J gave up 4 bases and V 8 bases, and 5 bases lay outside the gene matches. Germline values: CDR1 MNHEY, CDR2 SVGAGI. CDR3: CASFSGGASDTQYF. The DNA for the CDR3 is TGTGCCAGCTTTAGCGGGGGGGCCTCAGATACGCAGTATTTT.

This clonotype was seen more than once but under ten times. The CDR3 loop is CASSLTGLPTDTQYF. CDR3 coding DNA: TGTGCCAGCAGCCTAACGGGGCTTCCCACAGATACGCAGTATTTT. V is TRBV6-4 and J is TRBJ2-3; tentatively, D is TRBD1 or TRBD2 (5 bases each). This CDR3 region has 15 residues. Trimming took off 6 bases at V and 2 bases at J, with 15 bases between the two ends. The germline V gene encodes CDR1 MRHNA and CDR2 SNTAGT.

This clonotype is a singleton in its sample. CDR3 in amino acids: CAMSFGRRESQYF. The CDR3 DNA follows: TGTGCCATGAGCTTTGGGCGGCGTGAGTCCCAGTACTTC. The chain links TRBV4-2 to TRBJ2-5; D uncertain. The germline CDR1 and CDR2 sequences are LGHNA and YNFKEQ. The CDR3 extends over 13 amino acids. Between the trimmed V and J ends, which lost 10 bases and 9 bases, there was a span of 21 bases.

This clonotype was found many times. The V call is TRBV5-1, the J call TRBJ2-1, with 7 nucleotides matching TRBD2. V trimming: 4 bases; J trimming: 0 bases; junction bases outside the gene matches: 7. The CDR3 runs to 16 residues. Germline CDR1 reads SGHRS; CDR2 reads YFSETQ. Written as DNA, the CDR3 is TGCGCCAGCAGCCGTCTAGCGGAAAGCTCCTACAATGAGCAGTTCTTC. Translated: CASSRLAESSYNEQFF.

This rearrangement joins TRBV5-1 to TRBJ1-6; TRBD1 matches at 9 bases. J lost 9 bases, V lost 0 bases, and 4 bases had no gene match. Germline CDR1 reads SGHRS; CDR2 reads YFSETQ. The CDR3 consists of 15 residues. The CDR3 bases are TGCGCCAGCAGCTTGGTGGACAGGGGCGGTTCACCCCTCCACTTT. This gives the protein CASSLVDRGGSPLHF.

This clonotype was counted at least ten times. The rearrangement links TRBV9 to TRBJ2-1, with D possibly matching TRBD1 (6 bases). Germline loops: CDR1 SGDLS, CDR2 YYNGEE. Deletions cut 0 bases from V and 8 bases from J, with 15 bases between. The CDR3 has 15 residues. This CDR3 reads CASSVGPPRGDEQFF. The CDR3 nucleotides read TGTGCCAGCAGCGTAGGGCCACCCAGGGGCGATGAGCAGTTCTTC.

This clonotype was seen ten or more times. The genes are TRBV28 and TRBJ2-1, with D perhaps TRBD1 (6 bases). Germline V gene lookup returns CDR1 MDHEN and CDR2 SYDVKM. Trimming removed 0 bases at V and 0 bases at J, with 9 bases between. CDR3 length equals 16 residues. CDR3 amino acids: CASSLWRGSSYNEQFF. CDR3 sequence (DNA): TGTGCCAGCAGTTTATGGAGGGGGAGCTCCTACAATGAGCAGTTCTTC.

Comment on this clonotype: This may stem from a read error, because a much larger clone lies one nucleotide away. The V gene is TRBV27, the J gene TRBJ2-2; D is ambiguous. Trimming shortened V by 5 bases and J by 6 bases, and 7 bases separated the two germline ends. Germline CDR1 reads MNHEY; CDR2 reads SMNVEV (reference sequence). This CDR3 is built from 12 residues. CDR3 sequence (DNA): TGTGCCAGCAGTCACTCCCCCGGGGAGCTGTTTTTT. It is translated as CASSHSPGELFF.

The chain is built from TRBV14 and TRBJ2-3; 7 bases are shared with TRBD2. The V segment lost 4 bases and the J segment 4 bases; nucleotides outside the gene matches: 11. Germline assignment: CDR1 SGHDN and CDR2 FVKESK. This CDR3 has 16 amino acids. The CDR3 is CASSRRAGVWSDTQYF. CDR3 coding DNA: TGTGCCAGCAGCCGGCGCGCGGGAGTATGGTCAGATACGCAGTATTTT.

This clonotype was observed a handful of times. The V gene is TRBV7-2, the J gene TRBJ2-1; D is unresolved. Germline-derived CDR1 and CDR2 are SGHTA and FQGNSA. The CDR3 loop spans 15 amino acids. V was clipped by 2 bases and J by 7 bases, with 15 bases between them. For the CDR3, the DNA is TGTGCCAGCAGCTTATCCGTAATATCCCTGAATGAGCAGTTCTTC. Translating it yields CASSLSVISLNEQFF.

This clonotype was seen repeatedly, ten times or more. The chain joins TRBV7-8 to TRBJ2-5, with D possibly being TRBD1 (6 bases). V lost 5 bases and J 4 bases, leaving 14 bases between the germline ends. Germline CDR1 SGHVS, CDR2 FQNEAQ. This CDR3 comprises 14 residues. The CDR3 bases are TGTGCCAGCAGCCGGACGGACAGCCGAGAGACCCAGTACTTC. Protein product: CASSRTDSRETQYF. The full variable domain, completed using reference TRBV7-8 and TRBJ2-5, is GAGVSQSPRYKVAKRGQDVALRCDPISGHVSLFWYQQALGQGPEFLTYFQNEAQLDKSGLPSDRFFAERPEGSVSTLKIQRTQQEDSAVYLCASSRTDSRETQYFGPGTRLLVL.

This clonotype was seen repeatedly, ten times or more. V usage is TRBV11-2 and J usage is TRBJ2-7, with 8 bases lining up with TRBD1. Germline CDR1 is SGHAT and CDR2 is FQNNGV. This CDR3 is built from 15 residues. V was clipped by 4 bases and J by 2 bases; unmatched bases: 7. The chain's CDR3 is CASSSRGLLPYEQYF. In nucleotides, the CDR3 is TGTGCCAGCAGCTCCAGGGGGCTACTTCCCTACGAGCAGTACTTC.

This chain joins TRBV21-1 and TRBJ2-7. TRBV21-1 corresponds to a pseudogene. This CDR3 spans 13 amino acids. This chain's CDR3 is CASSKERPYEQYF. The CDR3 DNA reads TGTGCCAGCAGCAAAGAACGCCCCTACGAGCAGTACTTC.

This clonotype was detected ten times or more. The rearrangement uses TRBV5-1 and TRBJ2-1, with a tentative D call TRBD2 (6 bases). This CDR3 has 14 amino acids. Germline lookup yields CDR1 SGHRS and CDR2 YFSETQ. V shed 2 bases and J shed 4 bases, with 10 bases lying between them. CDR3 sequence reads: CASSFPTSYNEQFF. As DNA, the CDR3 is TGCGCCAGCAGCTTCCCGACTAGTTACAATGAGCAGTTCTTC.

This clonotype was detected ten times or more. The V call is TRBV7-9, the J call TRBJ2-1, with D maybe TRBD1 (6 bases). Germline V gene sequence: CDR1 SEHNR, CDR2 FQNEAQ (reference sequence). V shed 2 bases and J shed 0 bases, with 14 bases lying between them. This CDR3 has 17 amino acids. In nucleotides, the CDR3 is TGTGCCAGCAGCTTATCACAGGGCTTTGCCTCCTACAATGAGCAGTTCTTC. This sequence encodes CASSLSQGFASYNEQFF. The full variable domain, in which reference TRBV7-9 and TRBJ2-1 provide the parts outside the CDR3, is DTGVSQNPRHKITKRGQNVTFRCDPISEHNRLYWYRQTLGQGPEFLTYFQNEAQLEKSRLLSDRFSAERPKGSFSTLEIQRTEQGDSAMYLCASSLSQGFASYNEQFFGPGTRLTVL.

This clonotype was recorded at least ten times. The CDR3 protein is CSVAADGYEQYF. CDR3 sequence (DNA): TGCAGCGTTGCCGCGGACGGCTACGAGCAGTACTTC. The rearrangement joins TRBV29-1 to TRBJ2-7, with unresolved D. From germline, CDR1 is SQVTM and CDR2 ANQGSEA. The V end was cut by 4 bases, the J end by 3 bases, with 10 bases between. The length of the CDR3 is 12 residues.

This clonotype has a count of ten or more. The chain carries TRBV6-1 and TRBJ2-5, with 8 bases identical to TRBD1. CDR3 size: 14 residues. Germline V gives CDR1 MNHNS, CDR2 SASEGT. V lost 5 bases to trimming and J lost 6 bases; unmatched junction nucleotides: 8. This CDR3 is CASSRTGTDQTQYF. The CDR3 DNA is TGTGCCAGCAGTCGGACAGGGACGGATCAGACCCAGTACTTC.

V is TRBV10-3 and J is TRBJ2-2; D remains ambiguous. From germline, CDR1 is ENHRY and CDR2 SYGVKD. This CDR3 has 15 residues. Trimming removed 3 bases from V and 5 bases from J, with 13 bases in between. CDR3 sequence reads: CAISDPSVLTGELFF. Written as DNA, the CDR3 is TGTGCCATCAGTGATCCCAGTGTCTTGACCGGGGAGCTGTTTTTT.

This clonotype was recorded a few times. The DNA of the CDR3 is TGTGCCAGCAGTTTGGGAGGGGCCCTCTCTGGAAACACCATATATTTT. This encodes CASSLGGALSGNTIYF. The rearrangement uses TRBV28 and TRBJ1-3; D may be TRBD1 (5 bases). In germline, CDR1 is MDHEN, CDR2 SYDVKM. V gave up 3 bases and J gave up 0 bases, with 12 bases separating them. The CDR3 runs to 16 residues.

This clonotype was seen only a few times. The chain employs TRBV7-8 and TRBJ1-1; D remains ambiguous. The V and J ends lost 2 bases and 0 bases respectively, with 4 bases between them. The CDR3 spans 13 residues. Germline lookup yields CDR1 SGHVS and CDR2 FQNEAQ. In DNA, the CDR3 is TGTGCCAGCAGCTTAATTATGAACACTGAAGCTTTCTTT. It encodes CASSLIMNTEAFF.

This chain uses TRBV5-1 with TRBJ2-1; a possible D gene is TRBD1 (6 bases). The V gene lost 1 base and the J gene lost 0 bases, with 29 bases spanning the gap. CDR3 size: 22 residues. The germline gives CDR1 SGHRS, CDR2 YFSETQ. The CDR3 DNA reads as TGCGCCAGCAGCTTGCGCGCCGCCCCCCCAGGGGCGAGCGCTAGCTCCTACAATGAGCAGTTCTTC. It yields the protein CASSLRAAPPGASASSYNEQFF. The full variable domain, its missing parts supplied by reference TRBV5-1 and TRBJ2-1, is KAGVTQTPRYLIKTRGQQVTLSCSPISGHRSVSWYQQTPGQGLQFLFEYFSETQRNKGNFPGRFSGRQFSNSRSEMNVSTLELGDSALYLCASSLRAAPPGASASSYNEQFFGPGTRLTVL.

This clonotype has a handful of counts. The chain is built from TRBV11-1 and TRBJ2-4; TRBD1 agrees at 7 bases. V lost 1 base, J lost 1 base, and 10 bases stayed unmatched. Per germline, CDR1 SGHAT and CDR2 FQDESV (reference sequence). The CDR3 covers 18 residues. For the CDR3, the DNA is TGTGCCAGCAGCTTAGGACACGGGACAGCTCGGGCCAAAAACATTCAGTACTTC. Translation gives CASSLGHGTARAKNIQYF.